The 20 T cell receptor beta chains listed next were all sequenced from one sample in a study of blood T cell repertoires in COVID-19. TCRdb's table, derived via immunoSEQ multiplex PCR, lists solely in-frame clones and lacks some. The table shows about 250,000 clones, with roughly 84% occurring only once. Sequences were obtained from peripheral blood. Receptors were obtained from a woman aged 40 to 50 who had recovered from COVID-19.

About this clone itself: Other DNA sequences in this sample translate to the same CDR3. This chain connects TRBV2 to TRBJ1-2; 10 positions match TRBD1. V was pared by 6 bases and J by 7 bases, with 2 bases of the junction left unmatched. The germline V gene encodes CDR1 SNHLY and CDR2 FYNNEI. There are 12 residues in the CDR3. CDR3 bases: TGTGCCAGCAGGGGGACAGGGGTTGGCTACACCTTC. As protein: CASRGTGVGYTF.

The rearrangement joins TRBV10-2 to TRBJ1-3, with a possible D match to TRBD1 (5 bases). CDR1 WSHSY and CDR2 SAAADI come from the germline V gene. This CDR3 is built from 15 residues. Trimming took 6 bases from V and 2 from J, leaving 14 bases between them. The CDR3, as DNA: TGCGCCAGCAGCCCCCCAGGGACTGCTGGAAACACCATATATTTT. Encoded protein: CASSPPGTAGNTIYF.

V and J are TRBV2 and TRBJ1-2, with 11 bases fitting TRBD1. The CDR3 length is 13 residues. CDR1 and CDR2 from the germline V gene are SNHLY and FYNNEI. The J segment lost 8 bases and the V segment lost 6 bases, leaving 5 bases of the junction unmatched. Here the CDR3 reads CASSNGQGAGYTF. The CDR3 region has the DNA TGTGCCAGCAGCAACGGACAGGGGGCAGGCTACACCTTC.

This clone has a handful of counts. The rearrangement uses TRBV10-3 and TRBJ1-2, with TRBD1 as a possible D gene (5 bases). This CDR3 contains 14 residues. The germline V gene encodes CDR1 ENHRY and CDR2 SYGVKD. V lost 6 bases and J 8 bases, leaving 19 bases between the germline ends. CDR3 nucleotides: TGTGCCATCAGCGCCTCCGGGACTGCGGGCGGCTACACCTTC. Its translation is CAISASGTAGGYTF.

The J gene is TRBJ2-3, the V gene TRBV15; 10 nucleotides line up with TRBD1. Germline V lookup: CDR1 LNHNV, CDR2 YYDKDF (reference sequence). This CDR3 is built from 15 residues. V shed 1 base, J shed 4 bases, and the junction held 2 bases outside the gene matches. The CDR3 nucleotides are TGTGCCACCAGCAGAGCGGGACAGGGGCCAGATACGCAGTATTTT. This codes for CATSRAGQGPDTQYF.

The gene calls are TRBV24-1 and TRBJ2-1; D uncertain. Germline values: CDR1 KGHDR, CDR2 SFDVKD. The CDR3 is made up of 12 amino acids. Trimming shortened V by 4 bases and J by 4 bases, and 4 bases separated the two germline ends. The CDR3 spells CATSEAYNEQFF. The CDR3 nucleotides read TGTGCCACCAGTGAAGCGTACAATGAGCAGTTCTTC.

This clone has just a few counts. This chain joins TRBV6-2 or TRBV6-3 and TRBJ2-2; 7 bases line up with TRBD1. This CDR3 has 15 amino acids. J lost 3 bases, V lost 2 bases, and 3 bases had no gene match. The V gene's germline CDR1 is MNHEY and CDR2 SVGEGT. CDR3 in DNA: TGTGCCAGCAGTTACAGGGGGCGGTACACCGGGGAGCTGTTTTTT. Its protein product is CASSYRGRYTGELFF.

This sequence joins TRBV30 and TRBJ2-5; 10 bases agree with TRBD2. V lost 0 bases and J lost 5; bases outside the gene matches: 12. The CDR3 is 17 residues long. Germline values: CDR1 GTSNPN, CDR2 SVGIG (reference sequence). CDR3: CAWSVWLAGALRETQYF. In DNA form, the CDR3 reads TGTGCCTGGAGTGTATGGCTAGCGGGAGCGTTGCGGGAGACCCAGTACTTC.

The rearrangement links TRBV6-2 or TRBV6-3 to TRBJ1-2, with 8 bases aligning to TRBD1. Germline values: CDR1 MNHEY, CDR2 SVGEGT. V dropped 2 bases and J dropped 0; count of bases not matched to a gene: 5. The CDR3 totals 16 residues. The CDR3 DNA follows: TGTGCCAGCAGTTACGACAGGGGTGTAGCTAACTATGGCTACACCTTC. Amino acid sequence: CASSYDRGVANYGYTF.

This clone appeared a single time. The chain is built from TRBV6-6 and TRBJ2-3; D is uncertain. Germline V gives CDR1 MNHNY, CDR2 SVGAGI (reference sequence). The CDR3 loop spans 13 amino acids. V lost 4 bases and J lost 6, with 11 bases in between. DNA of the CDR3: TGTGCCAGCAGTTTCGGCGAGGCGGATACGCAGTATTTT. This translates into CASSFGEADTQYF.

J is TRBJ1-5 and V is TRBV28; D is possibly TRBD1 (6 bases). CDR1 MDHEN and CDR2 SYDVKM come from the germline V gene. The CDR3 is 14 residues long. Trimming took 6 bases from V and 2 from J, leaving 11 bases between them. The CDR3 protein is CASRGAGGNQPQHF. As DNA, the CDR3 is TGTGCCAGCAGGGGGGCGGGGGGCAATCAGCCCCAGCATTTT.

CDR3 region: CASSFNFNYGYTF. CDR3 coding DNA: TGTGCCAGCAGCTTTAATTTTAACTATGGCTACACCTTC. The chain couples TRBV11-1 to TRBJ1-2; no clear D gene. Germline loops: CDR1 SGHAT, CDR2 FQDESV (reference sequence). The V and J ends lost 3 bases and 1 base respectively, with 6 bases between them. This CDR3 comprises 13 residues.

Only a few counts were recorded for this clone. The rearrangement joins TRBV5-1 to TRBJ2-6, with D tentatively TRBD2 (5 bases). Per the germline V gene, CDR1 is SGHRS and CDR2 is YFSETQ. The CDR3 loop spans 15 amino acids. With 5 bases removed from V and 2 bases from J, the gap between germline ends came to 11 bases. CDR3 DNA: TGCGCCAGCAGACCGGACTCGACTGGGGCCAACGTCCTGACTTTC. Its protein is CASRPDSTGANVLTF.

The J gene is TRBJ1-4, the V gene TRBV6-5, with D unresolved. Germline assignment: CDR1 MNHEY and CDR2 SVGAGI. Trimming took off 6 bases at V and 4 bases at J, with 9 bases between the two ends. The CDR3 is 13 residues long. The CDR3 is CASRQINNEKLFF. Here the CDR3 DNA reads TGTGCCAGCAGACAGATAAATAATGAAAAACTGTTTTTT.

The chain is built from TRBV10-3 and TRBJ1-1; no definite D call. CDR1 ENHRY and CDR2 SYGVKD come from the germline V gene. The CDR3 runs to 15 residues. Between the trimmed V and J ends, which lost 5 bases and 0 bases, there was a span of 13 bases. The DNA for the CDR3 is TGTGCCATCAGTTATAGTGGCGGTATGAACACTGAAGCTTTCTTT. As protein: CAISYSGGMNTEAFF.

This chain uses TRBV28 with TRBJ1-2; perhaps TRBD1 as D (5 bases). Looked up from germline, CDR1 is MDHEN and CDR2 is SYDVKM. V lost 5 bases and J 8 bases, leaving 18 bases between the germline ends. The CDR3 covers 14 residues. The DNA for the CDR3 is TGTGCCAGCAGTGCCGGGGGGGTGCCCCAGGGCTACACCTTC. Its protein is CASSAGGVPQGYTF.

This clone was picked up a small number of times. The CDR3 here is CASSGSGYSNQPQHF. CDR3 in DNA: TGTGCCAGCAGCGGGTCAGGGTATAGCAATCAGCCCCAGCATTTT. This rearrangement joins TRBV2 to TRBJ1-5, with D maybe TRBD1 (5 bases). Looked up from germline, CDR1 is SNHLY and CDR2 is FYNNEI. Trimming took 6 bases from V and 0 from J, leaving 12 bases between them. This CDR3 is 15 amino acids long.

V and J are TRBV29-1 and TRBJ1-1; 9 nucleotides line up with TRBD1. Unmatched junction bases numbered 2, after V lost 6 bases and J lost 3 bases. In germline, CDR1 is SQVTM, CDR2 ANQGSEA. The CDR3 consists of 12 residues. CDR3 loop: CSVGQGYTEAFF. The CDR3 DNA reads TGCAGCGTGGGACAGGGATACACTGAAGCTTTCTTT.

In this sample, this clone turned up once. This rearrangement joins TRBV27 to TRBJ2-3; D call uncertain. The CDR3 consists of 13 residues. V was clipped by 0 bases and J by 2 bases, with 3 bases between them. Germline CDR1 reads MNHEY; CDR2 reads SMNVEV (reference sequence). As DNA, the CDR3 is TGTGCCAGCAGTTTATCGGCCACAGATACGCAGTATTTT. Amino acids: CASSLSATDTQYF.

The J gene is TRBJ1-1, the V gene TRBV6-5; 8 nucleotides agree with TRBD1. After removal of 5 bases from V and 8 bases from J, the junction contained 7 bases not matched to a gene. The germline V gene has CDR1 MNHEY and CDR2 SVGAGI. This CDR3 has 13 amino acids. CDR3 amino acids: CASSRTGNGEAFF. In nucleotides, the CDR3 is TGTGCCAGCAGTCGGACAGGGAACGGAGAAGCTTTCTTT.